This T cell receptor beta chain emerged from a study of lymphopenia after photon versus proton radiotherapy. This clone was seen a single time. What it binds is unknown. The repertoire was sequenced with immunoSEQ multiplex PCR; TCRdb's copy has only in-frame clones and lacks some. The table has some 31,000 clones, over 75% seen once; the top ten hold about 14%. Study-wide results and caveats: In patients who died, overall survival fell as post-nadir TCR diversity dropped more.

The V end lost 5 bases, the J end lost 2 bases, and 18 bases lay between the germline ends. The CDR3 runs to 16 residues. Germline assignment: CDR1 MDHEN and CDR2 SYDVKM. Source: peripheral blood, taken from a patient treated with proton-based radiotherapy. The clonotype was recovered from a woman in her seventies with pancreatic cancer. This sequence joins TRBV28 and TRBJ1-2; D may be TRBD1 (6 bases). The CDR3, as DNA: TGTGCCAGCAGTCCGGAAACAGGGAGGTGGAACTATGGCTACACCTTC. It is translated as CASSPETGRWNYGYTF.